This T cell receptor (beta chain) was sequenced in a study of molecular identifiers for immune sequencing clone quantification. Both previously described methods and listed TCR primers were employed to make bulk TCR libraries. Via MiXCR, TCRdb re-called the PCR reads, giving one row per CDR3 protein. The data contain more than 85,000 distinct CDR3 sequences, 36% of them singletons. This clonotype has only a few counts. V lost 0 bases and J lost 0; bases outside the gene matches: 2. The CDR3 contains 16 residues. CDR1 SGHDT and CDR2 YYEEEE come from the germline V gene. Sorting captured naive CD8 T cells as CD8+CD4-CCR7+CD45RA+.

The sample comprised naive CD8+ T cells from blood, with Jurkat cell RNA spiked in. Subset noted: FACS-sorted CD8+CD4-CCR7+CD45RA+ naive T cells. The TCR originated in a human donor in good health. Some libraries in this study had Jurkat cell RNA spiked in. The gene calls are TRBV5-6 and TRBJ2-1; 8 bases agree with TRBD1. CDR3 nucleotides: TGTGCCAGCAGCTTGGGACAGGGGAGCTCCTACAATGAGCAGTTCTTC. As protein: CASSLGQGSSYNEQFF.